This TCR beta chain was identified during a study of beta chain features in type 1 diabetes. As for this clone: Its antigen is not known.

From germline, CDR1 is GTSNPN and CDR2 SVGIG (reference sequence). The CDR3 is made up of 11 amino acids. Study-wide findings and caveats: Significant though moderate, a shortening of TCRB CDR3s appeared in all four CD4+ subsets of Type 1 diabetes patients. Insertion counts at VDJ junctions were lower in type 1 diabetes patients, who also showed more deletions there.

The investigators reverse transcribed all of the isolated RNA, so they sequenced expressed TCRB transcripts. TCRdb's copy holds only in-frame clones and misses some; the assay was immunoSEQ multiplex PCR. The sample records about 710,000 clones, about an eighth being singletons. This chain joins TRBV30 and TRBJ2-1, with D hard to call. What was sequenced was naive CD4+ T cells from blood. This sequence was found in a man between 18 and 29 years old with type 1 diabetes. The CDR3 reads CVLGSYNEQFF. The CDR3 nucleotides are TGTGTTCTAGGTTCCTACAATGAGCAGTTCTTC.